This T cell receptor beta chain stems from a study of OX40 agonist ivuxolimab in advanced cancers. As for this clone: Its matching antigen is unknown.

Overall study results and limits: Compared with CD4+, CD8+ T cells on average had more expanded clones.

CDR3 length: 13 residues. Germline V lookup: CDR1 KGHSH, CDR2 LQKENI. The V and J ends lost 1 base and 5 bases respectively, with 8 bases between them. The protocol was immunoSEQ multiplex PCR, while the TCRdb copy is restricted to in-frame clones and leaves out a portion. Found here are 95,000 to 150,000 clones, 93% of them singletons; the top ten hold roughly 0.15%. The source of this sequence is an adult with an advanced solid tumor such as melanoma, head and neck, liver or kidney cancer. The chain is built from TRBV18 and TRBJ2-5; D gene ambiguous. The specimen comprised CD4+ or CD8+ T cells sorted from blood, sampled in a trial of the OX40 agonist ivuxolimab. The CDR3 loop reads CASSPQDGETQYF. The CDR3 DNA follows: TGTGCCAGCTCACCACAGGATGGGGAGACCCAGTACTTC. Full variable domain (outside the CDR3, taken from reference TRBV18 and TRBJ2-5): NAGVMQNPRHLVRRRGQEARLRCSPMKGHSHVYWYRQLPEEGLKFMVYLQKENIIDESGMPKERFSAEFPKEGPSILRIQQVVRGDSAAYFCASSPQDGETQYFGPGTRLLVL.